This T cell receptor beta chain was identified during a study of metastatic and nonmetastatic thyroid tumors (dated by TCRdb to 2019 to 2021). Regarding the complete study: Repertoires from peripheral blood and from tumor or nodule tissue samples of malignant and benign thyroid patients were compared. What the work shows at the level of the full study, not this receptor alone: TCR beta diversity was reported as significantly higher in malignant tumors than in benign nodules, in both blood and tumor samples.

From the cysteine up to the phenylalanine, the CDR3 has a length of 16 residues. Of the read, only the CDR3 DNA is kept; its 48 bases are in frame from base 1. The junction carries 17 bases between V and J, which are trimmed by 4 bases and 5 bases respectively. CDR1 and CDR2 (MGHRA, YSYEKL) derive from the germline V gene. For this clone: The specificity of this receptor is unknown. Base qualities are missing; no much larger clone stands one base away.

No patient had received any treatment before thyroid surgery. Using T-cell receptor beta sequencing, the study looked back at clinical samples from patients collected from the early 2010s to the late 2010s. To prepare the library, PCR was applied. Sequencing was carried out with an Illumina HiSeq 4000. The TCR beta-chain CDR3 region of each patient was profiled by high-throughput sequencing. On the authors' methods: A classifier to discriminate distant-metastatic papillary thyroid cancer patients was built from CDR3 differences across clinicopathological groups. To measure repertoire diversity the researchers used the Shannon index, while the Morisita-Horn index served to gauge how similar the tumor and blood repertoires were. In TCRdb, the public reads were trimmed at Q25 with fastp and aligned with MiXCR, with productive beta chains retained. These V and J calls originate from TCRdb's pipeline instead of the authors' own analysis. Across this sample there are roughly 15,000 clones, with 20% to 25% seen only once. Jointly, the top ten make up 7.7% of the sample.

The sequence is built from TRBV4-1 and TRBJ2-2; 5 matching bases give a weak D call of TRBD2. Sequenced sample: tumor tissue. This TCR came from a female donor with papillary thyroid cancer or a benign thyroid nodule (not recorded which). Some clones in this sample may be carry-over from other donors' samples. Read as DNA, the sequence is TGCGCCAGCAGCCGGAGGTTTGGCGGGTTAACCGGGGAGCTGTTTTTT. This encodes CASSRRFGGLTGELFF.